These 27 T cell receptor beta chains share one sample of origin, sequenced in a study of cytomegalovirus exposure and HLA in healthy donors. Clones were sequenced by immunoSEQ multiplex PCR, and TCRdb holds only the in-frame ones, with some missing. The sample lists 150,000 or so clones, roughly 89% occurring once. The sequenced material came from PBMCs. Source of these receptors: a woman aged 30 to 39 in good health and CMV-seronegative.

The gene calls are TRBV15 and TRBJ1-1, with 10 bases lining up with TRBD1. CDR1 and CDR2 from the germline V gene are LNHNV and YYDKDF (reference sequence). The CDR3 sequence is 14 residues long. V shed 3 bases and J 4 bases; nucleotides not matched to a gene: 2. CDR3 DNA sequence: TGTGCCACCAGCAGGGACAGGGGGAGCACTGAAGCTTTCTTT. Amino acids: CATSRDRGSTEAFF.

This rearrangement joins TRBV5-1 to TRBJ2-1, with D possibly matching TRBD2 (5 bases). V was cut by 7 bases and J by 6 bases, with 14 bases left in between. The CDR3 extends over 13 amino acids. Per the germline V gene, CDR1 is SGHRS and CDR2 is YFSETQ. The CDR3 spells CASASGNLNEQFF. CDR3 coding DNA: TGCGCCAGCGCCTCCGGGAACCTCAATGAGCAGTTCTTC.

The genes are TRBV6-4 and TRBJ2-3, with 7 bases matching TRBD2. Per the germline V gene, CDR1 is MRHNA and CDR2 is SNTAGT. With V trimmed by 5 bases and J by 4 bases, 12 bases remained unmatched. The CDR3 has 16 residues. The CDR3 DNA reads TGTGCCAGCAGTCAAACCGGACTAGAGTCCCCAGATACGCAGTATTTT. As protein: CASSQTGLESPDTQYF.

The chain's CDR3 is CASSVGGSGGILGTQYF. The CDR3 nucleotides read TGTGCCAGCAGCGTAGGTGGTAGCGGGGGAATACTTGGTACGCAGTATTTT. V and J are TRBV9 and TRBJ2-3; the match to TRBD2 covers 9 bases. The length of the CDR3 is 17 residues. Germline values: CDR1 SGDLS, CDR2 YYNGEE. V was clipped by 0 bases and J by 8 bases; unmatched bases: 13.

This clone was seen once. The chain employs TRBV27 and TRBJ1-6; D gene uncertain. This CDR3 is 14 amino acids long. CDR1 is MNHEY and CDR2 is SMNVEV in the germline V gene (reference sequence). V lost 9 bases and J lost 0, with 9 bases in between. CDR3 amino acids: CASAMSSYNSPLHF. The CDR3, as DNA: TGTGCCAGTGCTATGAGCTCCTATAATTCACCCCTCCACTTT.

The chain couples TRBV7-2 to TRBJ2-7; 8 bases match TRBD1. The junction had 15 bases not matched to a gene; V was cut back by 5 bases and J by 6 bases. The CDR3 spans 16 residues. Germline values: CDR1 SGHTA, CDR2 FQGNSA. CDR3 nucleotide sequence: TGTGCCAGCAGCAATTCAGGGGGCGTTGTCCAACTCGAGCAGTACTTC. It codes for CASSNSGGVVQLEQYF.

This chain connects TRBV27 to TRBJ1-1; 8 positions agree with TRBD1. The CDR3 loop spans 14 amino acids. Trimming at V came to 6 bases and at J to 2 bases, leaving 5 bases not matched to a gene. Germline assignment: CDR1 MNHEY and CDR2 SMNVEV (reference sequence). The CDR3 region has the DNA TGTGCCAGCAGGGGGACAGGAATTAACACTGAAGCTTTCTTT. It specifies CASRGTGINTEAFF.

This chain joins TRBV10-3 and TRBJ1-1; 7 bases are a match to TRBD1. The J segment lost 1 base and the V segment lost 6 bases, leaving 5 bases of the junction unmatched. Germline V gene data show CDR1 as ENHRY and CDR2 as SYGVKD. The CDR3 covers 14 residues. Here the CDR3 DNA reads TGTGCCATCAGCCCGGGACAGAAGAACACTGAAGCTTTCTTT. It translates to CAISPGQKNTEAFF.

The rearrangement joins TRBV9 to TRBJ2-3; no clear D gene. CDR3 length: 13 residues. The germline CDR1 and CDR2 sequences are SGDLS and YYNGEE. Trimming shortened V by 5 bases and J by 0 bases, and 7 bases separated the two germline ends. DNA of the CDR3: TGTGCCAGCAGAGAAACTAGCACAGATACGCAGTATTTT. Translating it yields CASRETSTDTQYF.

This clone has just one count. This chain joins TRBV4-1 and TRBJ2-1; TRBD1 matches at 8 bases. The length of the CDR3 is 15 residues. The V segment lost 0 bases and the J segment 6 bases; nucleotides outside the gene matches: 4. In germline, CDR1 is MGHRA, CDR2 YSYEKL. CDR3 amino acids: CASSQDRGLGNEQFF. In DNA, the CDR3 is TGCGCCAGCAGCCAAGACAGGGGGCTCGGCAATGAGCAGTTCTTC.

The V call is TRBV2, the J call TRBJ1-2; D not certain. Germline CDR1 SNHLY, CDR2 FYNNEI. V was clipped by 4 bases and J by 4 bases, with 10 bases between them. The CDR3 is 13 residues long. CDR3 sequence: CASSVSEAYGYTF. The DNA of the CDR3 is TGTGCCAGCAGTGTGTCGGAGGCCTATGGCTACACCTTC.

J is TRBJ2-7 and V is TRBV5-4; tentative D call: TRBD2 (6 bases). The CDR3 runs to 15 residues. Germline V lookup: CDR1 SGHNT, CDR2 YYREEE (reference sequence). V was clipped by 4 bases and J by 5 bases, with 19 bases between them. The CDR3 protein is CASSDLGGGLDEQYF. DNA for the CDR3: TGTGCCAGCAGCGATTTGGGGGGAGGCTTGGACGAGCAGTACTTC.

A few counts support this clone. CDR3 nucleotide sequence: TGTGCCGGGAGGACAGGGGATCAGCCCCAGCATTTT. Its protein product is CAGRTGDQPQHF. V gene TRBV19 combines with J gene TRBJ1-5; 9 nucleotides match TRBD1. V lost 11 bases and J lost 5; bases outside the gene matches: 4. Germline lookup yields CDR1 LNHDA and CDR2 SQIVND (reference sequence). The CDR3 sequence is 12 residues long.

The chain links TRBV29-1 to TRBJ2-5, with TRBD1 as a possible D gene (7 bases). This CDR3 contains 16 residues. V gave up 0 bases and J gave up 4 bases, with 18 bases separating them. The V gene's germline CDR1 is SQVTM and CDR2 ANQGSEA. CDR3 region: CSVEDQWGRGVETQYF. The CDR3 nucleotides read TGCAGCGTTGAAGATCAATGGGGCAGGGGGGTAGAGACCCAGTACTTC. The variable domain in full, completed from reference TRBV29-1 and TRBJ2-5, reads SAVISQKPSRDICQRGTSLTIQCQVDSQVTMMFWYRQQPGQSLTLIATANQGSEATYESGFVIDKFPISRPNLTFSTLTVSNMSPEDSSIYLCSVEDQWGRGVETQYFGPGTRLLVL.

Only one count was recorded for this clone. V usage is TRBV4-1 and J usage is TRBJ1-2, with D perhaps matching TRBD1 (6 bases). The CDR3 extends over 15 amino acids. Germline V gene sequence: CDR1 MGHRA, CDR2 YSYEKL. Trimming cost V 1 base and J 4 bases, with 13 bases left between them. CDR3 region: CASSQVQGLGYGYTF. CDR3 sequence (DNA): TGCGCCAGCAGCCAAGTCCAGGGGCTAGGCTATGGCTACACCTTC.

The rearrangement links TRBV6-4 to TRBJ2-3; D is unclear. The germline V gene encodes CDR1 MRHNA and CDR2 SNTAGT. V lost 3 bases to trimming and J lost 0 bases, with 7 bases between them. This CDR3 region has 14 residues. CDR3 amino acids: CASSETASTDTQYF. Written as DNA, the CDR3 is TGTGCCAGCAGTGAAACAGCTAGCACAGATACGCAGTATTTT.

The CDR3 spells CASRTKEQGSFEAFF. The CDR3 coding sequence is TGTGCCAGCAGGACCAAGGAACAGGGATCCTTTGAAGCTTTCTTT. The V call is TRBV6-5, the J call TRBJ1-1; tentatively, D is TRBD1 (6 bases). The CDR3 consists of 15 residues. Germline V gives CDR1 MNHEY, CDR2 SVGAGI. V was trimmed by 6 bases and J by 7 bases, leaving 21 bases between them.

The rearrangement joins TRBV2 to TRBJ2-1; TRBD2 agrees at 9 bases. The germline gives CDR1 SNHLY, CDR2 FYNNEI. CDR3 length: 15 residues. Losses at the gene ends were 7 bases for V and 8 bases for J; bases not matched to a gene: 12. CDR3: CASTPQPAGGHEQFF. The CDR3 nucleotides read TGTGCCAGCACCCCGCAGCCGGCGGGGGGGCATGAGCAGTTCTTC.

Only a few counts were recorded for this clone. This chain joins TRBV19 and TRBJ2-2; TRBD2 agrees at 8 bases. The germline V gene encodes CDR1 LNHDA and CDR2 SQIVND (reference sequence). The CDR3 length is 15 residues. J was trimmed by 5 bases and V by 3 bases; bases with no gene match: 5. CDR3 protein: CASSIRGGPTGELFF. CDR3 nucleotides: TGTGCCAGTAGTATCCGGGGGGGCCCTACCGGGGAGCTGTTTTTT.

This rearrangement joins TRBV13 to TRBJ1-1; TRBD1 is a possible D gene (5 bases). The germline V gene encodes CDR1 PRHDT and CDR2 FYEKMQ (reference sequence). Between the trimmed V and J ends, which lost 5 bases and 7 bases, there was a span of 17 bases. The CDR3 spans 14 residues. This CDR3 is CASSPRSDTYEAFF. The DNA for the CDR3 is TGTGCCAGCAGCCCCCGGTCGGACACGTATGAAGCTTTCTTT.

This chain connects TRBV9 to TRBJ2-7, with D unclear. The CDR3 spans 13 residues. Germline-derived CDR1 and CDR2 are SGDLS and YYNGEE. V shed 3 bases and J shed 6 bases, with 13 bases lying between them. CDR3 residues: CASSAGKRSEQYF. The CDR3, as DNA: TGTGCCAGCAGCGCCGGAAAGAGGAGCGAGCAGTACTTC.

The chain uses TRBV7-6 and TRBJ1-5, with unresolved D. The CDR3 has 16 residues. Germline loops: CDR1 SGHVS, CDR2 FNYEAQ. V lost 1 base, J lost 1 base, and 11 bases lay in between. CDR3 in DNA: TGTGCCAGCAGCTTAGGCACGGGAGGAAGCAATCAGCCCCAGCATTTT. Its translation is CASSLGTGGSNQPQHF.

The V call is TRBV10-2, the J call TRBJ2-7; 11 nucleotides align to TRBD2. The CDR3 is 17 amino acids. After removal of 0 bases from V and 0 bases from J, the junction contained 4 bases not matched to a gene. Germline CDR1 and CDR2: WSHSY and SAAADI. The CDR3 is CASSESRLAGHSYEQYF. CDR3 bases: TGCGCCAGCAGTGAGTCCCGACTAGCGGGGCACTCCTACGAGCAGTACTTC.

The J gene is TRBJ1-5, the V gene TRBV2, with TRBD1 matching 10 bases. The germline gives CDR1 SNHLY, CDR2 FYNNEI. The J segment lost 5 bases and the V segment lost 6 bases, leaving 7 bases of the junction unmatched. The CDR3 is 15 amino acids. As DNA, the CDR3 is TGTGCCAGCAGCGACCCCGGGACAGGGGATCAGCCCCAGCATTTT. It translates to CASSDPGTGDQPQHF.

The gene calls are TRBV27 and TRBJ2-1, with D tentatively TRBD2 (5 bases). In germline, CDR1 is MNHEY, CDR2 SMNVEV (reference sequence). CDR3 size: 12 residues. V gave up 3 bases and J gave up 7 bases, with 7 bases separating them. CDR3 DNA sequence: TGTGCCAGCAGTTTCGAGGGAAATGAGCAGTTCTTC. This gives the protein CASSFEGNEQFF.

A single count supports this clone. The J gene is TRBJ2-3, the V gene TRBV6-5; TRBD2 aligns across 8 bases. This CDR3 contains 16 residues. CDR1 is MNHEY, CDR2 SVGAGI, per germline. Unmatched junction bases numbered 7, after V lost 3 bases and J lost 2 bases. The CDR3 loop reads CASSYDSGEYTDTQYF. The CDR3 DNA reads TGTGCCAGCAGTTATGATAGCGGGGAATACACAGATACGCAGTATTTT.

The rearrangement joins TRBV30 to TRBJ1-2, with D maybe TRBD1 (6 bases). The CDR3 is made up of 13 amino acids. Germline V lookup: CDR1 GTSNPN, CDR2 SVGIG (reference sequence). V dropped 4 bases and J dropped 4 bases, with 13 bases sitting between them. The chain's CDR3 is CAWNTGSVYGYTF. CDR3 bases: TGTGCCTGGAACACAGGGTCTGTCTATGGCTACACCTTC.